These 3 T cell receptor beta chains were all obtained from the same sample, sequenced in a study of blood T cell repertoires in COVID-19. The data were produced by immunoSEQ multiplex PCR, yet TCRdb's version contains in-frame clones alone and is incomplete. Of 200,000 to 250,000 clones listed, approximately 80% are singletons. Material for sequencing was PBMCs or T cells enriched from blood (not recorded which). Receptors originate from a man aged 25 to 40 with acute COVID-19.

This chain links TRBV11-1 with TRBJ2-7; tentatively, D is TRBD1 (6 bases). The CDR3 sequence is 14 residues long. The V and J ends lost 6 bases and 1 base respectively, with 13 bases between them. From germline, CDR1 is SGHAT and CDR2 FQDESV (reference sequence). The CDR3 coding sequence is TGTGCCAGCAGAGACATAGGGACATCCTACGAGCAGTACTTC. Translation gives CASRDIGTSYEQYF.

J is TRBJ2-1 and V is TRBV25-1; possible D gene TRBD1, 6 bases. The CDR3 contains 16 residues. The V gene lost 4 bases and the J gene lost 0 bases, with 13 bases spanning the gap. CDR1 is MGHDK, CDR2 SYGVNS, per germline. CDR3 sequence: CASSGTVAFSYNEQFF. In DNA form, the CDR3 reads TGTGCCAGCAGTGGGACAGTCGCGTTCTCCTACAATGAGCAGTTCTTC.

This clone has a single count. CDR3 in DNA: TGTGCCAGCACGATACAGGGGTCTGGAAACACCATATATTTT. Amino acid sequence: CASTIQGSGNTIYF. V is TRBV5-5 and J is TRBJ1-3; 7 bases align to TRBD1. Trimming cost V 6 bases and J 1 base; bases outside gene matches: 4. The CDR3 spans 14 residues. Germline CDR1 SGHKS, CDR2 YYEKEE (reference sequence).